A single sample is the source of the 7 T cell receptor beta chains below, sequenced in a study of T cells after yellow fever vaccination. MiXCR, applied by TCRdb to the 5' RACE reads, yields one record per CDR3 protein. The sample includes about 320,000 distinct CDR3 sequences, 6.8% of them seen just once. Sequencing used PBMCs, obtained about 49 days after the first yellow fever vaccination. These receptors all come from a man between 18 and 29 years old who received the YFV17D yellow fever vaccine.

This chain uses TRBV15 with TRBJ1-2, with TRBD1 identical over 7 bases. Germline trimming cut 3 bases from V and 2 bases from J; bases unmatched to any gene: 3. The CDR3 has 14 amino acids. Germline CDR1 reads LNHNV; CDR2 reads YYDKDF (reference sequence). CDR3 coding DNA: TGTGCCACCAGCAGCGGACAGGCCAACTATGGCTACACCTTC. Protein sequence: CATSSGQANYGYTF. Filled out from reference TRBV15 and TRBJ1-2, the complete variable domain reads DAMVIQNPRYQVTQFGKPVTLSCSQTLNHNVMYWYQQKSSQAPKLLFHYYDKDFNNEADTPDNFQSRRPNTSFCFLDIRSPGLGDTAMYLCATSSGQANYGYTFGSGTRLTVV.

This clonotype was counted only a few times. The chain joins TRBV5-1 to TRBJ1-2, with 10 positions matching TRBD1. Trimming took 4 bases from V and 5 from J; bases not matched to a gene: 8. The CDR3 consists of 15 residues. The germline gives CDR1 SGHRS, CDR2 YFSETQ. DNA of the CDR3: TGCGCCAGCAGCGTCCCGGGACAGGGGCTTTATGGCTACACCTTC. Its protein is CASSVPGQGLYGYTF.

The table lists this clonotype with a few counts. The chain carries TRBV19 and TRBJ1-1; D is perhaps TRBD1 (5 bases). CDR3 length equals 13 residues. From germline, CDR1 is LNHDA and CDR2 SQIVND (reference sequence). V lost 3 bases, J lost 6 bases, and 11 bases lay in between. The CDR3 bases are TGTGCCAGTAGTATCCAGGGAAGGTCTGAAGCTTTCTTT. It is translated as CASSIQGRSEAFF. The full variable domain, in which reference TRBV19 and TRBJ1-1 provide the parts outside the CDR3, is DGGITQSPKYLFRKEGQNVTLSCEQNLNHDAMYWYRQDPGQGLRLIYYSQIVNDFQKGDIAEGYSVSREKKESFPLTVTSAQKNPTAFYLCASSIQGRSEAFFGQGTRLTVV.

V is TRBV7-2 and J is TRBJ1-2; a possible D gene is TRBD1 (5 bases). Deletions cut 6 bases from V and 2 bases from J, with 10 bases between. CDR1 SGHTA and CDR2 FQGNSA come from the germline V gene. This CDR3 is 13 amino acids long. The CDR3 region has the DNA TGTGCCAGCAGTCTACAGGAGAACTATGGCTACACCTTC. Encoded protein: CASSLQENYGYTF.

V gene TRBV20-1 combines with J gene TRBJ2-7; 8 nucleotides align to TRBD1. With 7 bases clipped from V and 0 bases from J, the junction kept 5 bases outside the gene matches. CDR3 length: 13 amino acids. Germline values: CDR1 DFQATT, CDR2 SNEGSKA (reference sequence). CDR3 loop: CSVLTGDSYEQYF. CDR3 nucleotides: TGCAGTGTCCTGACAGGGGACTCCTACGAGCAGTACTTC.

The chain carries TRBV25-1 and TRBJ2-2; D gene ambiguous. Trimming shortened V by 1 base and J by 3 bases, and 6 bases separated the two germline ends. CDR1 and CDR2 (germline): MGHDK, SYGVNS. The CDR3 extends over 14 amino acids. CDR3 loop: CASSEWADTGELFF. The CDR3 bases are TGTGCCAGCAGTGAATGGGCGGACACCGGGGAGCTGTTTTTT.

The J gene is TRBJ2-1, the V gene TRBV10-2; 13 bases fit TRBD2. J was trimmed by 8 bases and V by 0 bases; bases with no gene match: 1. Germline V lookup: CDR1 WSHSY, CDR2 SAAADI. The CDR3 has 15 amino acids. CDR3 amino acids: CASSESTSGGDEQFF. DNA of the CDR3: TGCGCCAGCAGTGAGTCAACTAGCGGGGGGGATGAGCAGTTCTTC.